This T cell receptor beta chain was found in a study of blood T cell repertoires in COVID-19. Overall study: The origin of the acute and convalescent COVID-19 samples was the United States, Italy and Spain.

The CDR3 sequence is 17 residues long. With 2 bases removed from V and 11 bases from J, the gap between germline ends came to 25 bases. Germline V gene lookup returns CDR1 SGHKS and CDR2 YYEKEE (reference sequence). Method: immunoSEQ multiplex PCR; TCRdb's copy keeps in-frame clones and lacks some. Altogether under 200,000 clones are present, 80% to 90% being singletons, with the ten largest covering 0.75% to 0.95%. This TCR was sampled from a woman in her seventies with acute or convalescent COVID-19. V is TRBV5-5 and J is TRBJ1-4; D not certain. The sample comprised peripheral blood. The CDR3: CASSLGLLGMGGMKLFF. CDR3 coding DNA: TGTGCCAGCAGCTTAGGACTCTTGGGTATGGGTGGTATGAAACTGTTTTTT. Using reference TRBV5-5 and TRBJ1-4 for the parts outside the CDR3, the full variable domain is DAGVTQSPTHLIKTRGQQVTLRCSPISGHKSVSWYQQVLGQGPQFIFQYYEKEERGRGNFPDRFSARQFPNYSSELNVNALLLGDSALYLCASSLGLLGMGGMKLFFGSGTQLSVL.